These 9 T cell receptor beta chains were sequenced from one sample in a study of T-cell reconstitution after alpha-beta-depleted transplantation in children. Unique molecular identifiers were incorporated when the TCRbeta library was constructed. TCRdb fed the PCR reads into MiXCR, producing one record per CDR3 protein. This sample has approximately 190,000 distinct CDR3 sequences, with around 9.2% found just once. The material was PBMCs, mostly from graft donor cells, obtained 360 days after TCRalphabeta/CD19-depleted stem cell transplant. These receptor sequences come from a male patient between 2 and 15 years old who had a stem cell transplant for acute myeloid leukemia, so the T cells may come from the graft donor.

This clonotype was seen only a few times. The rearrangement joins TRBV10-3 to TRBJ2-7, with D maybe TRBD1 (6 bases). The CDR3 is made up of 12 amino acids. The V and J ends lost 2 bases and 7 bases respectively, with 9 bases between them. Germline CDR1 and CDR2: ENHRY and SYGVKD. CDR3 protein: CAISEGTGEQYV. In DNA form, the CDR3 reads TGTGCCATCAGTGAGGGTACAGGGGAGCAGTACGTC.

The genes are TRBV5-6 and TRBJ2-1, with TRBD2 as a possible D gene (5 bases). CDR1 is SGHDT, CDR2 YYEEEE, per germline. CDR3 length: 13 amino acids. Trimming took 0 bases from V and 9 from J, leaving 10 bases between them. Here the CDR3 reads CASSLVGGGEQFF. In DNA form, the CDR3 reads TGTGCCAGCAGCTTGGTAGGAGGTGGTGAGCAGTTCTTC.

V is TRBV20-1 and J is TRBJ1-6; TRBD1 might be the D (5 bases). The V end lost 0 bases, the J end lost 5 bases, and 8 bases lay between the germline ends. CDR3 length: 14 residues. Per germline, CDR1 DFQATT and CDR2 SNEGSKA (reference sequence). The DNA for the CDR3 is TGCAGTGCTAGAGACAGGGTGAATAATTCACCCCTCCACTTT. Residues: CSARDRVNNSPLHF.

This clonotype was picked up many times. The genes are TRBV7-2 and TRBJ1-4; maybe TRBD1 (5 bases). Germline V CDR1 and CDR2: SGHTA, FQGNSA. Trimming removed 1 base at V and 8 bases at J, with 11 bases between. The CDR3 sequence is 14 residues long. The CDR3 DNA is TGTGCCAGCAGCTTAGGCCTAGCAGGGGAAAAACTGTTTTTT. Translating gives CASSLGLAGEKLFF. Full variable domain (remainder filled in from reference TRBV7-2 and TRBJ1-4): GAGVSQSPSNKVTEKGKDVELRCDPISGHTALYWYRQSLGQGLEFLIYFQGNSAPDKSGLPSDRFSAERTGGSVSTLTIQRTQQEDSAVYLCASSLGLAGEKLFFGSGTQLSVL.

The rearrangement uses TRBV4-1 and TRBJ1-2; D is ambiguous. Trimming took 0 bases from V and 8 from J, leaving 13 bases between them. Germline loops: CDR1 MGHRA, CDR2 YSYEKL. This CDR3 has 14 residues. The CDR3 nucleotides are TGCGCCAGCAGCCAAGAGGAGGGAGGTTGGGGCTACACCTTC. Protein sequence: CASSQEEGGWGYTF.

The V call is TRBV27, the J call TRBJ1-2; 7 nucleotides match TRBD1. V trimming: 5 bases; J trimming: 5 bases; junction bases outside the gene matches: 17. There are 17 residues in the CDR3. The germline gives CDR1 MNHEY, CDR2 SMNVEV (reference sequence). The CDR3: CASSPLRGTDLVYGYTF. CDR3 DNA sequence: TGTGCCAGCAGTCCCCTCAGAGGGACAGACCTAGTGTATGGCTACACCTTC.

This clonotype was seen many times. This chain links TRBV5-1 with TRBJ2-1, with 10 bases that match TRBD2. The CDR3 covers 14 residues. Trimming cost V 0 bases and J 9 bases; bases outside gene matches: 3. Germline CDR1 reads SGHRS; CDR2 reads YFSETQ. The DNA of the CDR3 is TGCGCCAGCAGCTTGGTGGCTAGCGGGAGTGAGCAGTTCTTC. Its protein is CASSLVASGSEQFF.

This clonotype showed up just a few times. This chain's CDR3 is CASKSRGRSLQETQYF. In DNA form, the CDR3 reads TGTGCCAGCAAGAGCCGGGGCAGGAGCCTCCAAGAGACCCAGTACTTC. The V call is TRBV7-8, the J call TRBJ2-5; D is perhaps TRBD1 or TRBD2 (5 bases each). Trimming took 7 bases from V and 1 from J, leaving 19 bases between them. Germline CDR1 is SGHVS and CDR2 is FQNEAQ. The CDR3 is made up of 16 amino acids. Based on the CDR3 plus reference TRBV7-8 and TRBJ2-5, the full variable domain is GAGVSQSPRYKVAKRGQDVALRCDPISGHVSLFWYQQALGQGPEFLTYFQNEAQLDKSGLPSDRFFAERPEGSVSTLKIQRTQQEDSAVYLCASKSRGRSLQETQYFGPGTRLLVL.

Many counts were recorded for this clonotype. The chain's CDR3 is CASSRPSETQYF. The CDR3 nucleotides read TGTGCCAGCAGCCGGCCCTCAGAGACCCAGTACTTC. This sequence joins TRBV7-9 and TRBJ2-5; D not certain. Trimming took 5 bases from V and 4 from J, leaving 8 bases between them. The CDR3 sequence is 12 residues long. Germline V gives CDR1 SEHNR, CDR2 FQNEAQ (reference sequence).